Sequencing of this T cell receptor beta chain was carried out in a study of response to subunit inactivated influenza vaccine (dated by TCRdb to 2016 to 2018). For the wider study: To follow how T cells responded to a trivalent subunit inactivated influenza vaccine, the researchers relied on deep quantitative profiling of the T cell receptor repertoire.

The CDR3 contains 18 residues, cysteine and phenylalanine counted. Of the read, only the CDR3 DNA is kept; its 54 bases are in frame from base 1. Sequences SGHAT (CDR1) and FQDESV (CDR2) are obtained from the germline V gene (reference sequence). Trimming removed 0 bases from V and 0 bases from J; the gene matches leave 10 bases unexplained. What the study reported, not specific to this receptor: It was suggested by the authors that each seasonal influenza vaccination may recruit only a limited number of new T cells.

In its sample, this clonotype was seen once. Its antigen remains undetermined. Nothing much larger sits one base from this clone, and base qualities are not available. Weak support is all one read offers. Receptors were amplified or captured by RT-PCR. The sequencer listed for this sample is Illumina HiSeq 2500. TCRdb's own reprocessing of the public reads used fastp at Q25 and MiXCR and kept productive beta chains. Here each entry gathers all rows of one CDR3 protein and keeps the most common genes and DNA. Recorded for this sample are a few hundred thousand distinct CDR3 sequences; 12% to 15% of them occurred a single time. The top ten clones comprise around 10% of the sample.

The clonotype originates from a man aged 45-60 years who received an inactivated influenza vaccine. Donor details come from another sample of the same person, matched by shared clones. Rearrangement joined TRBV11-1 to TRBJ2-7, and 8 junctional nucleotides match TRBD2. The sequenced sample was PBMCs from blood, obtained approximately 13 days after vaccination. The nucleotide sequence is TGTGCCAGCAGCTTAGCCATTATAGCGGGACACAACTCCTACGAGCAGTACTTC. This is translated as CASSLAIIAGHNSYEQYF.